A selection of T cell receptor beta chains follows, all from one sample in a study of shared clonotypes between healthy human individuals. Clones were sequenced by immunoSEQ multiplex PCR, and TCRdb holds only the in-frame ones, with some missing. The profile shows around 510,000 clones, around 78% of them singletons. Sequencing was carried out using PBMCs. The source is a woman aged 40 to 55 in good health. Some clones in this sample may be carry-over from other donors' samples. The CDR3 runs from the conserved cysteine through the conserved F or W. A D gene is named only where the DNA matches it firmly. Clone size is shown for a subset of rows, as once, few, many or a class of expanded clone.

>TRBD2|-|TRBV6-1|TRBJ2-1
CASSDANSGRAVYNEQFF
TGTGCCAGCAGTGACGCAAATAGCGGGAGGGCCGTCTACAATGAGCAGTTCTTC
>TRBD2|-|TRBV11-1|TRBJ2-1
CASSPIAGRFNEQFF
TGTGCCAGCAGCCCGATAGCGGGGCGCTTCAATGAGCAGTTCTTC
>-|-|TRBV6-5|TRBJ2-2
CASSSQGTAGELFF
TGTGCCAGCAGTTCCCAGGGGACGGCCGGGGAGCTGTTTTTT
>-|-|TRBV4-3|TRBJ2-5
CASSQGTVQETQYF
TGCGCCAGCAGCCAAGGGACAGTCCAAGAGACCCAGTACTTC
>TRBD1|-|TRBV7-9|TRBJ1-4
CASSLQGAGEKLFF
TGTGCCAGCAGCTTACAGGGGGCGGGTGAAAAACTGTTTTTT
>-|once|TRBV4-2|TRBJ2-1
CASSQEGDGYNEQFF
TGTGCCAGCAGCCAGGAGGGGGACGGGTACAATGAGCAGTTCTTC
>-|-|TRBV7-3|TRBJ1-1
CASSSTSGLEAFF
TGTGCCAGCAGCTCGACAAGTGGTCTTGAAGCTTTCTTT
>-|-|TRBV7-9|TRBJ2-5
CASSSGTPQETQYF
TGTGCCAGCAGCTCCGGGACTCCCCAAGAGACCCAGTACTTC
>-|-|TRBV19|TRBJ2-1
CASSMGQAISYNEQFF
TGTGCCAGTAGTATGGGGCAGGCAATCTCCTACAATGAGCAGTTCTTC
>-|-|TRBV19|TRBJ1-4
CASREYGGQNEKLFF
TGTGCCAGTAGGGAATACGGTGGCCAAAATGAAAAACTGTTTTTT
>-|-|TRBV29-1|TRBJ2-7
CSVERDNYEQYF
TGCAGCGTTGAACGGGATAACTACGAGCAGTACTTC
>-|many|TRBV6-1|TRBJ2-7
CASSPRRGGSYEQYF
TGTGCCAGCAGTCCCCGTCGTGGGGGCTCCTACGAGCAGTACTTC
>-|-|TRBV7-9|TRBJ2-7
CASSRSGYEQYF
TGTGCCAGCAGCCGTAGCGGCTACGAGCAGTACTTC
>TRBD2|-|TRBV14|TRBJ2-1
CASSQDLERELNEQFF
TGTGCCAGCAGCCAAGATCTCGAGCGGGAGTTAAATGAGCAGTTCTTC
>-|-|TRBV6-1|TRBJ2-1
CASSEGRPPGNEQFF
TGTGCCAGCAGTGAAGGGCGACCCCCTGGGAATGAGCAGTTCTTC
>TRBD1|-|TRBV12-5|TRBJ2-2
CASGRDRVVPGELFF
TGTGCTAGTGGTCGGGACAGGGTAGTTCCCGGGGAGCTGTTTTTT
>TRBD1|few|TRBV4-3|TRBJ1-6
CASSPYGQGIDSPLHF
TGCGCCAGCAGCCCCTACGGACAGGGAATAGATTCACCCCTCCACTTT
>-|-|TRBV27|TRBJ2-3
CASNFGGGSRGGDTQYF
TGTGCCAGCAATTTTGGAGGGGGAAGTCGAGGTGGAGATACGCAGTATTTT
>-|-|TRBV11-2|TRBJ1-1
CASSPPGGRLTEAFF
TGTGCCAGCAGCCCGCCTGGGGGCAGGCTCACTGAAGCTTTCTTT
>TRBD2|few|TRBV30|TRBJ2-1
CACPRGGGLAHNEQFF
TGTGCCTGCCCCAGGGGTGGGGGACTAGCCCACAATGAGCAGTTCTTC
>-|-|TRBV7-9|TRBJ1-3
CASSLGWEQGGGNTIYF
TGTGCCAGCAGCCTAGGATGGGAACAGGGAGGTGGAAACACCATATATTTT
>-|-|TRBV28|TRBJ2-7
CASSPRSYEQYF
TGTGCCAGCAGCCCACGGTCCTACGAGCAGTACTTC
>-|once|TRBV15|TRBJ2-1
CATSRDGYNEQFF
TGTGCCACCAGCAGGGACGGATACAATGAGCAGTTCTTC
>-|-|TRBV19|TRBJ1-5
CASSMMSRQPQHF
TGTGCCAGTAGTATGATGAGCCGTCAGCCCCAGCATTTT
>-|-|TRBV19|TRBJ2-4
CASSIGRMVGVMSKNIQYF
TGTGCCAGTAGTATAGGCCGGATGGTCGGAGTGATGTCCAAAAACATTCAGTACTTC
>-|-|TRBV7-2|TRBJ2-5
CASSLRQGGGGQETQYF
TGTGCCAGCAGCTTAAGACAGGGAGGAGGGGGTCAAGAGACCCAGTACTTC
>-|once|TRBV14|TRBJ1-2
CASSPQTGSGYTF
TGTGCCAGCAGCCCGCAAACAGGTTCCGGCTACACCTTC
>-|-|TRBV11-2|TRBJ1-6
CASSLVQDSPLHF
TGTGCCAGCAGCTTAGTTCAGGATTCACCCCTCCACTTT
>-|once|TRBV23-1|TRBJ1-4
CASSRGQQNEKLFF
TGCGCCAGCTCCCGGGGACAACAGAATGAAAAACTGTTTTTT